The entry that follows covers one T cell receptor (beta chain) sequence. This record belongs to a study of T cell responses to AZD1222 COVID-19 vaccine. Method: immunoSEQ multiplex PCR; TCRdb's copy keeps in-frame clones and lacks some. The profile shows 100,000 to 150,000 clones, approximately 90% of them singletons. The CDR3 totals 14 residues. Germline CDR1 is LNHDA and CDR2 is SQIVND (reference sequence). Trimming took 7 bases from V and 5 from J, leaving 17 bases between them. Material: peripheral blood, obtained on day 0 of AZD1222 vaccination. The TCR was taken from an adult in good health. The chain recombines TRBV19 with TRBJ1-2, with no clear D. CDR3: CASIRRGVNYGYTF. The CDR3 DNA sequence: TGTGCCAGTATCCGACGCGGGGTCAATTATGGCTACACCTTC.